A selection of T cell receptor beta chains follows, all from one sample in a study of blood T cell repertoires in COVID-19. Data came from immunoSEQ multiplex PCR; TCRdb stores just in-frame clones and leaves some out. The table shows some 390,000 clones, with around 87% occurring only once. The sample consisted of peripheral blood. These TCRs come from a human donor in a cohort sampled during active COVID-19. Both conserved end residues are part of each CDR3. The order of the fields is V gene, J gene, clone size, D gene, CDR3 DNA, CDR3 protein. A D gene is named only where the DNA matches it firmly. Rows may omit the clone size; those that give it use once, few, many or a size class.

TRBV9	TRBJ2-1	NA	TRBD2	TGTGCCAGCAGTCAAAAGCGAGCGGGAGATTCCTACAATGAGCAGTTCTTC	CASSQKRAGDSYNEQFF
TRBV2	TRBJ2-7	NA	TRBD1	TGTGCCAGCCGGGAAACGACTCGGGACAGTTCTTACGAGCAGTACTTC	CASRETTRDSSYEQYF
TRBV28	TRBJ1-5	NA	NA	TGTGCCAGCAGTTGGAGGGGAAATATTCAGCCCCAGCATTTT	CASSWRGNIQPQHF
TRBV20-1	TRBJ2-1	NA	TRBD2	TGCAGTGCTAGTGTGCGGGGGAGGCACTACAATGAGCAGTTCTTC	CSASVRGRHYNEQFF
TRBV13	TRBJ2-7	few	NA	TGTGCCAGCAGCGACCGGCCGGCGGGGGAGCAGTACTTC	CASSDRPAGEQYF
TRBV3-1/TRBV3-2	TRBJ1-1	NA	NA	TGTGCCAGCAGCCCCCTCGGGGCTACCGGGAGGACTGAAGCTTTCTTT	CASSPLGATGRTEAFF
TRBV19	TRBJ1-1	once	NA	TGTGCCAGTAGTATAAAGTTTGCGGGAAGGGGCACTGAAGCTTTCTTT	CASSIKFAGRGTEAFF
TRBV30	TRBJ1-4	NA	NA	TGTGCCTGCCTACTTAGACACGCAACTAATGAAAAACTGTTTTTT	CACLLRHATNEKLFF
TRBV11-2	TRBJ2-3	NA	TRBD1	TGTGCCAGCAGCGAATCCGACAGGGGGAGCACAGATACGCAGTATTTT	CASSESDRGSTDTQYF
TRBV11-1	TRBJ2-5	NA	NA	TGTGCCAGCAGCTTAGCGGGGCTAGTTGGAGAGACCCAGTACTTC	CASSLAGLVGETQYF